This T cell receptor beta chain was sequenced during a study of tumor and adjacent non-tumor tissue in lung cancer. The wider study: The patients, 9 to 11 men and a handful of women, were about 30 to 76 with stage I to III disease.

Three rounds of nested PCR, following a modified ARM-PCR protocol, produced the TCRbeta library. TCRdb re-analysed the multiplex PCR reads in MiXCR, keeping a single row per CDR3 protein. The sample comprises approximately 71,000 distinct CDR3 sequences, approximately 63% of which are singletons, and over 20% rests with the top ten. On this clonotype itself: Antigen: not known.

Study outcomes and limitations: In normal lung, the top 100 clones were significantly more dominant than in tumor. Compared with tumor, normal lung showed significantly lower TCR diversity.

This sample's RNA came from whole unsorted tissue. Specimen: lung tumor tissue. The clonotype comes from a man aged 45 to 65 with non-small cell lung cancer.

The CDR3 spells CASSHPTGKGSPLHF. The CDR3 nucleotides are TGCGCCAGCAGTCATCCCACGGGAAAGGGTTCACCCCTCCACTTT. J is TRBJ1-6 and V is TRBV4-1; D remains ambiguous. Germline V gene data show CDR1 as MGHRA and CDR2 as YSYEKL. The V gene lost 6 bases and the J gene lost 9 bases, with 18 bases spanning the gap. The CDR3 runs 15 residues.